The rows below give T cell receptor beta chains drawn from one sample of a study of blood T cell repertoires in COVID-19. TCRdb keeps only in-frame clones here, not all; method: immunoSEQ multiplex PCR. The sample shows roughly 100,000 clones, roughly 80% of them seen only once. The sample consisted of peripheral blood. The source is a woman aged 70-85 years with acute or convalescent COVID-19. CDR3s include the opening cysteine and the closing phenylalanine or tryptophan. D genes are given only for firm matches. Only part of the rows carry a size: once, few, many, or a class if the clone is expanded.

V gene,J gene,clone size,D gene,CDR3 protein,CDR3 DNA
TRBV24-1,TRBJ2-2,NA,TRBD1,CATSRQGDTGELFF,TGTGCCACCAGTAGACAGGGGGACACCGGGGAGCTGTTTTTT
TRBV6-1,TRBJ1-4,NA,NA,CASSEAGRGREKLFF,TGTGCCAGCAGTGAAGCAGGCAGGGGTCGCGAAAAACTGTTTTTT
TRBV18,TRBJ1-1,NA,NA,CASSPRRAHEAFF,TGTGCCAGCTCACCAAGGAGAGCTCATGAAGCTTTCTTT
TRBV27,TRBJ2-1,few,TRBD2,CASRGLAGPGEQFF,TGTGCCAGCCGAGGACTAGCGGGGCCGGGTGAGCAGTTCTTC
TRBV7-9,TRBJ1-3,many,NA,CASSLGTGPSSTGNTIYF,TGTGCCAGCAGCTTAGGAACAGGTCCCTCCTCGACTGGAAACACCATATATTTT
TRBV5-6,TRBJ1-4,NA,NA,CASSFGRELRLFF,TGTGCCAGCAGCTTCGGACGGGAACTACGACTGTTTTTT
TRBV6-5,TRBJ1-3,NA,TRBD1,CASSYNPPDRANTIYF,TGTGCCAGCAGTTACAACCCCCCGGACAGGGCAAACACCATATATTTT
TRBV5-4,TRBJ1-2,few,NA,CASTSTSNYGYTF,TGTGCCAGCACTTCGACTTCTAACTATGGCTACACCTTC
TRBV3-1/TRBV3-2,TRBJ1-1,many,TRBD1,CASSQDSGTGTEAFF,TGTGCCAGCAGCCAAGATTCAGGGACAGGGACTGAAGCTTTCTTT
TRBV2,TRBJ2-1,NA,TRBD2,CASSRGDILQWGRNDEQFF,TGTGCCAGCAGTCGGGGGGATATACTACAATGGGGTCGGAACGATGAGCAGTTCTTC
TRBV28,TRBJ2-3,once,NA,CASSRSPGGRTDTQYF,TGTGCCAGCAGTCGTTCCCCCGGGGGGCGCACAGATACGCAGTATTTT
TRBV27,TRBJ2-2,NA,TRBD1,CASRPPVTGVNTGELFF,TGTGCCAGCAGACCTCCCGTGACAGGGGTTAACACCGGGGAGCTGTTTTTT
TRBV25-1,TRBJ1-1,NA,NA,CASSEGRANTEAFF,TGTGCCAGCAGTGAAGGGAGAGCTAACACTGAAGCTTTCTTT
TRBV5-4,TRBJ2-5,NA,NA,CASSLTADQETQYF,TGTGCCAGCAGCTTGACGGCGGATCAAGAGACCCAGTACTTC
TRBV19,TRBJ1-5,NA,TRBD1,CASSIVGQANSQPQHF,TGTGCCAGTAGTATAGTGGGACAGGCGAACAGTCAGCCCCAGCATTTT
TRBV9,TRBJ1-2,NA,NA,CASSVSDRGGYTF,TGTGCCAGCAGCGTCTCCGACCGAGGGGGCTACACCTTC
TRBV21-1,TRBJ1-1,few,NA,CASSSKGWKANTEAFF,TGTGCCAGCAGCAGTAAGGGGTGGAAAGCGAACACTGAAGCTTTCTTT
TRBV27,TRBJ2-2,NA,TRBD2,CASSLRRGAGPGELFF,TGTGCCAGCAGTTTAAGGCGGGGGGCGGGACCCGGGGAGCTGTTTTTT
TRBV5-1,TRBJ2-3,NA,TRBD2,CASSLDRWGGDTDTQYF,TGCGCCAGCAGCTTGGACAGGTGGGGGGGAGACACAGATACGCAGTATTTT
TRBV6-2/TRBV6-3,TRBJ2-1,NA,NA,CASSSDINEQFF,TGTGCCAGCAGTTCGGACATTAACGAGCAGTTCTTC
TRBV12-5,TRBJ1-5,NA,NA,CASTIAGMPQHF,TGTGCTAGTACCATCGCGGGGATGCCCCAGCATTTT
TRBV6-5,TRBJ2-1,NA,NA,CASRVLASHNEQFF,TGTGCCAGCAGAGTTTTAGCTTCCCACAATGAGCAGTTCTTC
TRBV9,TRBJ2-1,NA,TRBD2,CASSGAPGSGGYNEQFF,TGTGCCAGCAGCGGCGCCCCAGGTAGCGGGGGGTACAATGAGCAGTTCTTC
TRBV6-5,TRBJ1-1,NA,NA,CASSQGPTEAFF,TGTGCCAGCAGTCAGGGTCCCACTGAAGCTTTCTTT
TRBV19,TRBJ2-5,once,NA,CASSIETGGWETQYF,TGTGCCAGTAGTATAGAGACAGGAGGTTGGGAGACCCAGTACTTC
TRBV3-1/TRBV3-2,TRBJ2-3,NA,TRBD2,CASSQLSSGGGNTQYF,TGTGCCAGCAGCCAATTGAGTAGCGGGGGTGGTAATACGCAGTATTTT
TRBV5-6,TRBJ1-2,NA,NA,CASSSPAGVYGYTF,TGTGCCAGCAGCTCCCCGGCGGGGGTCTATGGCTACACCTTC
TRBV5-4,TRBJ2-7,NA,NA,CASSLFVSSYEQYF,TGTGCCAGCAGCTTGTTTGTGAGCTCCTACGAGCAGTACTTC
TRBV15,TRBJ2-1,NA,TRBD1,CATSWGQEGFNEQFF,TGTGCCACCAGCTGGGGACAGGAGGGGTTCAATGAGCAGTTCTTC
TRBV10-3,TRBJ1-2,few,NA,CAISELSGSYGYTF,TGTGCCATCAGTGAGCTGTCAGGAAGCTATGGCTACACCTTC
TRBV7-8,TRBJ2-2,NA,NA,CASSLLRMGFVNTGELFF,TGTGCCAGCAGCTTACTCCGTATGGGCTTTGTAAACACCGGGGAGCTGTTTTTT
TRBV2,TRBJ1-2,NA,NA,CAGRAGVADGYTF,TGTGCCGGCAGGGCCGGGGTCGCCGATGGCTACACCTTC
TRBV11-3,TRBJ2-7,NA,NA,CASSLGPGNYEQYF,TGTGCCAGCAGCTTAGGTCCAGGGAACTACGAGCAGTACTTC
TRBV29-1,TRBJ1-5,NA,NA,CSVESGNQPQHF,TGCAGCGTTGAGTCGGGGAATCAGCCCCAGCATTTT
TRBV5-1,TRBJ2-2,large,TRBD1,CASSGTGGTGELFF,TGCGCCAGCAGCGGGACAGGGGGCACCGGGGAGCTGTTTTTT
TRBV10-3,TRBJ1-6,NA,TRBD1,CAISERQTGPLSPLHF,TGTGCCATCAGTGAGCGGCAGACAGGGCCTCTTTCACCCCTCCACTTT
TRBV7-9,TRBJ1-1,NA,TRBD1,CASSRGQPTEAFF,TGTGCCAGCAGCAGGGGACAGCCCACTGAAGCTTTCTTT
TRBV29-1,TRBJ2-5,once,NA,CSVDSPGGGKETQYF,TGCAGCGTTGATTCCCCAGGGGGAGGTAAAGAGACCCAGTACTTC
TRBV5-1,TRBJ1-1,many,NA,CASSLAPGNTEAFF,TGCGCCAGCAGCCTAGCCCCGGGGAACACTGAAGCTTTCTTT
TRBV5-1,TRBJ1-6,NA,NA,CASRKDFNSPLHF,TGCGCCAGCAGGAAGGACTTTAATTCACCCCTCCACTTT
TRBV18,TRBJ2-3,NA,TRBD2,CASSPPLAGDSTDTQYF,TGTGCCAGCTCTCCGCCCTTAGCGGGGGATAGCACAGATACGCAGTATTTT
TRBV3-1/TRBV3-2,TRBJ2-5,NA,NA,CASSGDHPGAQETQYF,TGTGCCAGCAGCGGGGACCACCCAGGGGCCCAAGAGACCCAGTACTTC
TRBV5-1,TRBJ1-4,NA,NA,CASSLTDINEKLFF,TGCGCCAGCAGCTTGACCGACATTAATGAAAAACTGTTTTTT
TRBV5-1,TRBJ2-7,NA,NA,CASSLSGRSYEQYF,TGCGCCAGCAGCTTGAGTGGCCGCTCCTACGAGCAGTACTTC
TRBV5-1,TRBJ2-7,NA,NA,CASSSDSPGVDEQYF,TGCGCCAGCAGCTCCGACAGCCCAGGGGTCGACGAGCAGTACTTC